The clone carrying this TCR beta chain was counted between two and nine times. A clone one base away is much larger, so this may be a read error. From unsorted bulk tissue weighing roughly 17-34 mg, DNA and RNA were co-extracted. This sample was taken from a study of tumor-infiltrating lymphocytes in primary liver carcinoma. As for the study in general: Samples returned roughly 3.5 to 8 million productive TCRbeta reads each. Read depth did not differ significantly between tissue types.

Making TCR beta cDNA involved roughly 500 ng total RNA and a constant-region primer. Slightly modified ARM-PCR, run as three nested multiplex PCR rounds, produced the TCR beta libraries. TCRdb called the multiplex PCR reads again in MiXCR, with one record for every CDR3 protein. Altogether approximately 110,000 distinct CDR3 sequences are present, 55% to 75% being singletons, with the ten largest covering around 8.2%. Sequences were obtained from liver tumor tissue from sampling region 3. Stated subset: tumor region T3, left-lateral pole. The receptor's source is a woman aged 55-70 years with primary liver carcinoma and hepatitis B virus infection.

The CDR3 nucleotides are TGTGCCAGCAGTCTGTGGCAGGGAGCCTACGAGCAGTACTTC. It codes for CASSLWQGAYEQYF. The genes are TRBV6-6 and TRBJ2-7; D might be TRBD1 or TRBD2, each matching 5 bases. The V gene's germline CDR1 is MNHNY and CDR2 SVGAGI (reference sequence). This CDR3 has 14 amino acids. V lost 5 bases and J 2 bases, leaving 13 bases between the germline ends.